This TCR beta chain was found in a study of OX40 agonist ivuxolimab in advanced cancers. The study in broad terms: Ivuxolimab was an agonistic, fully human IgG2 monoclonal antibody directed against OX40 (CD134), a costimulatory receptor. Intravenous ivuxolimab was administered to patients every 2 weeks at six dose levels: 0.01, 0.1, 0.3, 1.5, 3 and 10 mg/kg. Of the approximately 50 dose-escalation patients, hepatocellular carcinoma was present in some 19, melanoma in about 15, renal cell carcinoma in 9 and head and neck cancer in 9. The dose-escalation cohort was around 83% male with a mean age of approximately 60 years, ranging from roughly 23 to 80. Prior anti-PD-1, anti-PD-L1 or anti-CTLA-4 therapy was permitted, and approximately 39% of dose-escalation patients had received checkpoint inhibitors. Three dose-escalation patients achieved partial responses, one with hepatocellular carcinoma and two with cutaneous melanoma. The point of sequencing TCRbeta in the periphery was to test whether ivuxolimab changed TCR sequence diversity and drove clonal T-cell expansion. The paper reports the monotherapy dose-escalation portion (N of about 47 patients) of the phase I ivuxolimab trial. What the authors observed across the whole study: Low levels of normalized T-cell clonal expansion were also seen in some patients who did not respond. After ivuxolimab, expanded clones were on average more numerous among CD8+ T cells than among CD4+ T cells. The antigen specificity of the clonally expanded peripheral T cells was not determined. Partial responders in the 0.1-3.0 mg/kg groups had among the lowest normalized peripheral clonal expansion, especially among CD8+ T cells. Clonal expansion of both CD4+ and CD8+ blood T cells was observed from baseline to week 6 at doses 0.1 to 3.0 mg/kg.

The trial excluded patients who had a history of autoimmune disease or were on systemic immunosuppression. In every dose cohort, peripheral blood was drawn for TCR sequencing at baseline, cycle 4 day 1, and cycle 7 day 1. The samples were taken from a phase I, first-in-human, multicenter, open-label dose-escalation trial of ivuxolimab. Adults with locally advanced or metastatic head and neck squamous cell, hepatocellular, melanoma or renal cell carcinoma were enrolled in the trial. CD4+ and CD8+ T cells were sorted separately from peripheral blood before TCR sequencing. Remarks on this clone: Its target antigen remains unknown. The input lacks base qualities; no much larger clone sits a single base away.

The CDR3, cysteine through phenylalanine, is 16 amino acids long. The kept DNA is CDR3 alone, 48 bases in frame from the first base. From the germline V gene, CDR1 is MDHEN and CDR2 is SYDVKM. The junction carries 20 bases between V and J, which are trimmed by 7 bases and 2 bases respectively. Genomic DNA was extracted from sorted cells for sequencing of the TCRbeta CDR3 region. The immunoSEQ Assay was used to sequence the TCRbeta CDR3 regions. The clones in this table, taken by TCRdb from immuneACCESS, are in-frame only. Not every clone is retained; where verified, under half of the shortfall comes from an unresolved V gene, and the cause of the rest is unknown. The sample table lists tens of thousands of clones, 84% of them with a count of one. The leading ten clones occupy roughly 34% of the sample.

The sample was CD4+ or CD8+ T cells sorted from blood, taken in a trial of the OX40 agonist ivuxolimab. Recombination connected TRBV28 to TRBJ2-5; the D element could tentatively be TRBD1 or TRBD2, as 5 bases agree for each. This receptor was identified in an adult with an advanced solid tumor such as melanoma, head and neck, liver or kidney cancer. The DNA sequence follows: TGTGCCAGCAAGTCAGCATCCGGGACGGTGCAAGAGACCCAGTACTTC. This codes for CASKSASGTVQETQYF.